A selection of T cell receptor beta chains follows, all from one sample in a study of cytomegalovirus exposure and HLA in healthy donors. Measured with immunoSEQ multiplex PCR; TCRdb has only the in-frame clones, and not every one. Among around 92,000 clones listed, around 81% were seen once. The sequenced material came from PBMCs. The receptors stem from a female donor in good health and CMV-seropositive. The CDR3 runs from the conserved cysteine through the conserved F or W. D genes are given only for firm matches. Size tells how often a clone was seen (once, few, many) or the class of an expanded clone, and some rows leave it out.

d_gene	len	v_gene	j_gene	abundance	CDR3aa	CDR3nt
NA	16	TRBV4-1	TRBJ2-1	NA	CASSPIDSGSYNEQFF	TGCGCCAGCAGCCCCATCGACAGTGGCTCCTACAATGAGCAGTTCTTC
NA	14	TRBV9	TRBJ1-5	NA	CASSPWGSNQPQHF	TGTGCCAGCAGCCCGTGGGGCAGCAATCAGCCCCAGCATTTT
TRBD1	15	TRBV15	TRBJ2-1	NA	CATSTRQGLYNEQFF	TGTGCCACCAGCACACGACAGGGGCTCTACAATGAGCAGTTCTTC
NA	15	TRBV6-5	TRBJ2-7	few	CASSSRGGPTYEQYF	TGTGCCAGCAGTTCAAGGGGGGGACCTACCTACGAGCAGTACTTC
NA	14	TRBV6-1	TRBJ1-4	NA	CASRAGQINEKLFF	TGTGCCAGCAGGGCTGGACAGATTAATGAAAAACTGTTTTTT
NA	14	TRBV30	TRBJ2-7	NA	CAWSGRDSSYEQYF	TGTGCCTGGAGTGGCCGGGACTCCTCCTACGAGCAGTACTTC
TRBD1	15	TRBV23-1	TRBJ2-5	NA	CASSQRDRFQETQYF	TGCGCCAGCAGTCAACGGGACAGGTTCCAAGAGACCCAGTACTTC
NA	15	TRBV19	TRBJ2-7	NA	CASSIDRWSSYEQYF	TGTGCCAGTAGTATAGATCGGTGGAGCTCCTACGAGCAGTACTTC
TRBD1	15	TRBV29-1	TRBJ1-2	once	CSAGGLTGDGGGYTF	TGCAGCGCCGGGGGGCTGACAGGGGACGGCGGTGGCTACACCTTC
NA	14	TRBV28	TRBJ2-1	NA	CASSFKRTYNEQFF	TGCGCCAGCAGTTTCAAAAGGACTTACAATGAGCAGTTCTTC
TRBD1	17	TRBV7-2	TRBJ1-6	NA	CASSLATGGWYNSPLHF	TGTGCCAGCAGCTTAGCCACAGGGGGCTGGTATAATTCACCCCTCCACTTT
TRBD2	15	TRBV2	TRBJ2-5	NA	CASSTGLAGEETQYF	TGTGCCAGCAGTACTGGACTAGCGGGGGAAGAGACCCAGTACTTC
NA	14	TRBV27	TRBJ1-2	NA	CASSSGGGSYGYTF	TGTGCCAGCAGTTCAGGCGGAGGATCCTATGGCTACACCTTC
NA	13	TRBV6-5	TRBJ1-1	NA	CASSYGGGTEAFF	TGTGCCAGCAGTTACGGGGGGGGCACTGAAGCTTTCTTT
TRBD2	15	TRBV5-6	TRBJ2-1	few	CASSLGTSDYNEQFF	TGTGCCAGCAGCTTGGGAACTAGCGACTACAATGAGCAGTTCTTC
TRBD1	15	TRBV7-9	TRBJ1-2	NA	CASSPRQGANYGYTF	TGTGCCAGCAGCCCACGACAGGGGGCTAACTATGGCTACACCTTC
NA	13	TRBV9	TRBJ1-4	few	CASSPDNNEKLFF	TGTGCCAGCAGCCCCGACAATAATGAAAAACTGTTTTTT
TRBD1	13	TRBV5-1	TRBJ2-2	NA	CASSLSGQGELFF	TGCGCCAGCAGCTTATCCGGACAGGGTGAGCTGTTTTTT
TRBD2	17	TRBV7-9	TRBJ2-1	NA	CASSLGGLAGVYNEQFF	TGTGCCAGCAGCTTAGGAGGTCTAGCGGGGGTCTACAATGAGCAGTTCTTC